The 17 T cell receptor beta chains below were found in one sample sequenced in a study of cytomegalovirus exposure and HLA in healthy donors. Both 60 Vbeta primers and 13 Jbeta primers went into the PCR. Sequencing was performed with immunoSEQ multiplex PCR; in TCRdb, only in-frame clones are kept and a portion is missing. The sample records roughly 150,000 clones, around 82% being singletons. The sequenced material came from PBMCs. The receptors originated from a woman aged 45-59 years in good health and CMV-seropositive.

In this sample, this clone turned up once. The J gene is TRBJ2-1, the V gene TRBV6-4; D remains unclear. The V and J ends lost 2 bases and 6 bases respectively, with 8 bases between them. Germline V gene lookup returns CDR1 MRHNA and CDR2 SNTAGT. The CDR3 covers 13 residues. This chain's CDR3 is CASSDISGNEQFF. In nucleotides, the CDR3 is TGTGCCAGCAGTGACATTTCAGGCAATGAGCAGTTCTTC.

This chain links TRBV30 with TRBJ2-4; D might be TRBD2 (7 bases). Germline V gives CDR1 GTSNPN, CDR2 SVGIG (reference sequence). The CDR3 extends over 14 amino acids. With 4 bases removed from V and 6 bases from J, the gap between germline ends came to 16 bases. The CDR3 DNA follows: TGTGCCTGGAAATTGGGGGGGCTCCCAAACATTCAGTACTTC. Its translation is CAWKLGGLPNIQYF.

This chain links TRBV4-2 with TRBJ1-3, with D unclear. Trimming left V 2 bases short and J 0 bases short, with 5 bases between. The length of the CDR3 is 14 residues. Germline CDR1 is LGHNA and CDR2 is YNFKEQ. CDR3 in DNA: TGTGCCAGCAGCCAAACACGCTCTGGAAACACCATATATTTT. This translates into CASSQTRSGNTIYF.

The chain is built from TRBV25-1 and TRBJ2-7; TRBD1 might be the D (8 bases). CDR1 MGHDK and CDR2 SYGVNS come from the germline V gene. This CDR3 has 15 residues. Trimming took off 1 base at V and 5 bases at J, with 15 bases between the two ends. The CDR3 sequence: CASSEWGGQANEQYF. CDR3 in DNA: TGTGCCAGCAGTGAATGGGGGGGACAGGCGAACGAGCAGTACTTC.

The chain recombines TRBV10-2 with TRBJ2-7, with D unresolved. The CDR3 covers 13 residues. Germline V gene data show CDR1 as WSHSY and CDR2 as SAAADI. V lost 6 bases, J lost 3 bases, and 12 bases lay in between. CDR3 sequence: CASRGNDYYEQYF. The DNA of the CDR3 is TGCGCCAGCAGGGGCAACGATTACTACGAGCAGTACTTC.

The chain has TRBV6-5 and TRBJ1-2; 12 nucleotides agree with TRBD1. Per the germline V gene, CDR1 is MNHEY and CDR2 is SVGAGI. This CDR3 has 15 residues. V trimming: 4 bases; J trimming: 10 bases; junction bases outside the gene matches: 10. CDR3 amino acids: CASSWGGTGGADYTF. DNA for the CDR3: TGTGCCAGCAGTTGGGGGGGGACAGGGGGCGCGGACTACACCTTC.

J is TRBJ1-1 and V is TRBV5-4, with TRBD1 matching over 7 bases. The J segment lost 2 bases and the V segment lost 2 bases, leaving 3 bases of the junction unmatched. This CDR3 spans 14 amino acids. Per the germline V gene, CDR1 is SGHNT and CDR2 is YYREEE (reference sequence). The CDR3 reads CASSFGQVNTEAFF. CDR3 DNA sequence: TGTGCCAGCAGCTTCGGACAGGTAAACACTGAAGCTTTCTTT.

This chain joins TRBV7-8 and TRBJ1-5; D unresolved. The CDR3 covers 8 residues. Germline V gene data show CDR1 as SGHVS and CDR2 as FQNEAQ. The V end was cut by 9 bases, the J end by 12 bases, with 6 bases between. CDR3: CARWHQHF. DNA of the CDR3: TGTGCCAGGTGGCACCAGCATTTT.

A single count supports this clone. V is TRBV5-4 and J is TRBJ1-2; D uncertain. CDR3 length: 12 residues. V gave up 3 bases and J gave up 8 bases, with 11 bases separating them. The V gene's germline CDR1 is SGHNT and CDR2 YYREEE (reference sequence). The CDR3 DNA sequence: TGTGCCAGCAGCTCGGCCCTGGGCGGCTACACCTTC. Amino acids: CASSSALGGYTF.

This chain links TRBV7-2 with TRBJ1-2; 8 bases fit TRBD1. V gave up 5 bases and J gave up 4 bases; unmatched junction bases: 6. The CDR3 sequence is 14 residues long. Per the germline V gene, CDR1 is SGHTA and CDR2 is FQGNSA. The CDR3 region is CASSQSGQGYGYTF. DNA of the CDR3: TGTGCCAGCAGCCAAAGTGGACAGGGCTATGGCTACACCTTC.

The chain links TRBV7-9 to TRBJ2-7, with D possibly TRBD2 on 5 matching bases. This CDR3 contains 13 residues. V gave up 3 bases and J gave up 4 bases, with 10 bases separating them. CDR1 is SEHNR, CDR2 FQNEAQ, per germline (reference sequence). The CDR3 is CASSFGILYEQYF. The CDR3 DNA follows: TGTGCCAGCAGCTTCGGGATTTTATACGAGCAGTACTTC.

The CDR3 nucleotides are TGTGCCAGCAGTGAACGGGGGAATAATTCACCCCTCCACTTT. Its translation: CASSERGNNSPLHF. The chain combines TRBV6-1 with TRBJ1-6; a possible D gene is TRBD1 (5 bases). Trimming cost V 2 bases and J 5 bases, with 7 bases left between them. The CDR3 has 14 amino acids. CDR1 is MNHNS, CDR2 SASEGT, per germline.

The J gene is TRBJ2-3, the V gene TRBV27; TRBD2 is a possible D gene (6 bases). The length of the CDR3 is 15 residues. V was pared by 3 bases and J by 5 bases, with 15 bases between. Germline V gene sequence: CDR1 MNHEY, CDR2 SMNVEV (reference sequence). The CDR3 DNA reads TGTGCCAGCAGTTTTCGGGCGGGGCCCTTAGATACGCAGTATTTT. Encoded protein: CASSFRAGPLDTQYF.

The rearrangement links TRBV15 to TRBJ2-3; possibly TRBD2 for D (6 bases). Looked up from germline, CDR1 is LNHNV and CDR2 is YYDKDF (reference sequence). V was clipped by 0 bases and J by 2 bases, with 9 bases between them. The CDR3 covers 15 residues. As DNA, the CDR3 is TGTGCCACCAGCAGAGACCGGGACTTCACAGATACGCAGTATTTT. This sequence encodes CATSRDRDFTDTQYF.

V gene TRBV6-5 combines with J gene TRBJ1-3, with 9 bases aligning to TRBD1. This CDR3 is built from 16 residues. Per germline, CDR1 MNHEY and CDR2 SVGAGI. The V segment lost 4 bases and the J segment 2 bases; nucleotides outside the gene matches: 6. The CDR3 DNA reads as TGTGCCAGCAGTTCGGACAGGGGACGAGCTGGAAACACCATATATTTT. Residues: CASSSDRGRAGNTIYF.

The J gene is TRBJ1-6, the V gene TRBV9; D gene ambiguous. Per the germline V gene, CDR1 is SGDLS and CDR2 is YYNGEE. Trimming stripped 4 bases from V and 7 bases from J, with 9 bases between. The CDR3 loop spans 13 amino acids. CDR3 sequence (DNA): TGTGCCAGCAGCCCCCTAAGCAATTCACCCCTCCACTTT. Residues: CASSPLSNSPLHF.

The rearrangement uses TRBV7-9 and TRBJ2-7, with 7 bases identical to TRBD2. J gave up 2 bases and V 2 bases, and 3 bases lay outside the gene matches. Germline-derived CDR1 and CDR2 are SEHNR and FQNEAQ (reference sequence). The CDR3 has 14 residues. The CDR3 region has the DNA TGTGCCAGCAGCTTAATGGGAGGGCCCTACGAGCAGTACTTC. Amino acids: CASSLMGGPYEQYF.